The clone carrying this TCR beta chain was found many times. As yet, its antigen is unknown. TCRdb used MiXCR to reprocess the reads, holding one entry per CDR3 protein. The sample holds roughly 240,000 distinct CDR3 sequences, 6.5% seen once. Germline V CDR1 and CDR2: MNHEY, SVGEGT. The CDR3 covers 15 residues. Losses at the gene ends were 4 bases for V and 4 bases for J; bases not matched to a gene: 7. This specimen comes from a study of T cell repertoires in cytomegalovirus infection. The wider study: Public TCR beta signatures marked donors with CMV infection and the matching HLA.

Notes on the study in general: In two of eight donors, the top clonotype was HLA-C-restricted CMV-specific. Summed frequency of public TCR beta families distinguished CMV carriers with the relevant HLA.

The sequence derives from a human donor in good health (CMV status not recorded). Some clones in this sample may be carry-over from other donors' samples. The sample taken for sequencing was PBMCs. The J gene is TRBJ2-5, the V gene TRBV6-2 or TRBV6-3; TRBD2 aligns across 9 bases. The CDR3 coding sequence is TGTGCCAGCAGTTCGAGGCTAGCGGGGAGAGAGACCCAGTACTTC. This translates into CASSSRLAGRETQYF.